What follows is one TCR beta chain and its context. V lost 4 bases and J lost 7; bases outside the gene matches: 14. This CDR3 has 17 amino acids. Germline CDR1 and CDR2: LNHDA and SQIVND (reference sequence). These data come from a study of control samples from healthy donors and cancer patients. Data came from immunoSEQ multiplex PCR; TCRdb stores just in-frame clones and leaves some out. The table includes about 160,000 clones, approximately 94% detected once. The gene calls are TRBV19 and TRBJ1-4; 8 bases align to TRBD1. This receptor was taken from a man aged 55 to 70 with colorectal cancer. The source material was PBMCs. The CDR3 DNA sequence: TGTGCCAGTAGTACATACTCTCAGGGGGCGCGGCGTGAAAAACTGTTTTTT. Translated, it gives CASSTYSQGARREKLFF. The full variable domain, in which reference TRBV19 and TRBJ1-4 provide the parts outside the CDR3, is DGGITQSPKYLFRKEGQNVTLSCEQNLNHDAMYWYRQDPGQGLRLIYYSQIVNDFQKGDIAEGYSVSREKKESFPLTVTSAQKNPTAFYLCASSTYSQGARREKLFFGSGTQLSVL.